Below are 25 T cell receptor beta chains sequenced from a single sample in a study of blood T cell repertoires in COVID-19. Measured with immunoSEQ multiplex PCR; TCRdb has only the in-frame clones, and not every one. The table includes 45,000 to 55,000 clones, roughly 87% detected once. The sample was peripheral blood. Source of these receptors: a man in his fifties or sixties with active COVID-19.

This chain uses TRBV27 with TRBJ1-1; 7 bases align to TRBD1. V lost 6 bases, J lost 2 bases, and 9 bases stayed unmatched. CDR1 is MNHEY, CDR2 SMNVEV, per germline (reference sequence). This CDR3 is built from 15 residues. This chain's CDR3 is CASSKFGTDNTEAFF. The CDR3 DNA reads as TGTGCCAGCAGCAAATTCGGGACAGACAACACTGAAGCTTTCTTT.

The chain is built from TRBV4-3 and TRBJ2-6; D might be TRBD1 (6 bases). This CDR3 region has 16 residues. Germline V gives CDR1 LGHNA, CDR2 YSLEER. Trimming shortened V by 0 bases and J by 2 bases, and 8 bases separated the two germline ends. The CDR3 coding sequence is TGCGCCAGCAGCCAAGATGAGGGGGCTGGGGCCAACGTCCTGACTTTC. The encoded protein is CASSQDEGAGANVLTF.

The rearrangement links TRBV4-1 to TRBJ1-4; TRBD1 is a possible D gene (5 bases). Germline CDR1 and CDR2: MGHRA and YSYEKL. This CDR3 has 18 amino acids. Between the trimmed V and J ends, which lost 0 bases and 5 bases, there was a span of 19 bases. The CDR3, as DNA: TGCGCCAGCAGCCAAGATCCCCCCTCCGGGACTATAAATGAAAAACTGTTTTTT. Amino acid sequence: CASSQDPPSGTINEKLFF.

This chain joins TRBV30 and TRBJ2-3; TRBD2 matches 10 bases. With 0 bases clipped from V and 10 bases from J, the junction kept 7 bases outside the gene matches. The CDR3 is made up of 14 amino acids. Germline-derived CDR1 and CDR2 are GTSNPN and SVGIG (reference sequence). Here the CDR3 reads CAWSVPSGGAAQYF. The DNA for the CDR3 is TGTGCCTGGAGTGTACCGAGCGGGGGGGCTGCGCAGTATTTT.

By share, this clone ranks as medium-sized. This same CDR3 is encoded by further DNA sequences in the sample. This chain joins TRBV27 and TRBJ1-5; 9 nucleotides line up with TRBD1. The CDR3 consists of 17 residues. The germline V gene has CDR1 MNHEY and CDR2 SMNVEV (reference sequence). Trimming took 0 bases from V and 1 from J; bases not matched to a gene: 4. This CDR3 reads CASSLSAGQGSNQPQHF. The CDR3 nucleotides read TGTGCCAGCAGTTTATCGGCGGGACAGGGAAGCAATCAGCCCCAGCATTTT.

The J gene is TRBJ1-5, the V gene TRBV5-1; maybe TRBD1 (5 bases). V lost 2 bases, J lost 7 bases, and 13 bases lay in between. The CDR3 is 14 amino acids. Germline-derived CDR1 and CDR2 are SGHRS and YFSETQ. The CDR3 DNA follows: TGCGCCAGCAGCTTCGACGGGGGTACGCAGCCCCAGCATTTT. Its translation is CASSFDGGTQPQHF.

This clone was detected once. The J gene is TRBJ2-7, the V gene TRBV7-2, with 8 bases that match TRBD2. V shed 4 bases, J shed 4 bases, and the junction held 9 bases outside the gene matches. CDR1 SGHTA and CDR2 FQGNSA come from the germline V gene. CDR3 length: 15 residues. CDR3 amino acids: CASSSRTSRGYEQYF. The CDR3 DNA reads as TGTGCCAGCAGCTCACGGACTAGCCGGGGTTACGAGCAGTACTTC.

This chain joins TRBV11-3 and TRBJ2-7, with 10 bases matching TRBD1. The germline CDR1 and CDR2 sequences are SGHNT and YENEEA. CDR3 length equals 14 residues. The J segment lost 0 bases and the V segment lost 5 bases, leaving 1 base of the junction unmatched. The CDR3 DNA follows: TGTGCCAGCAGCCGACAGGGGGCCTCCTACGAGCAGTACTTC. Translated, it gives CASSRQGASYEQYF.

CDR3 DNA sequence: TGTGCCAGCTCACGATCTCCACCGGGACAGGGGAATGGCTACACCTTC. Translating it yields CASSRSPPGQGNGYTF. The chain combines TRBV18 with TRBJ1-2, with 10 bases lining up with TRBD1. CDR1 and CDR2 from the germline V gene are KGHSH and LQKENI. The CDR3 consists of 16 residues. J lost 6 bases, V lost 4 bases, and 11 bases had no gene match.

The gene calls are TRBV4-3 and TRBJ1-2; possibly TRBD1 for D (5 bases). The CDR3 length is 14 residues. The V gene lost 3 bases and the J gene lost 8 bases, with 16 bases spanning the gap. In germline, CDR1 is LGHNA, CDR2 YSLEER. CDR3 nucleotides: TGCGCCAGCAGCCAGGAAAGACAGCTACCCGGCTACACCTTC. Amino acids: CASSQERQLPGYTF.

The CDR3 loop is CASRNSGEVYGYTF. For the CDR3, the DNA is TGTGCCAGCAGGAACTCGGGGGAAGTATATGGCTACACCTTC. The chain joins TRBV7-2 to TRBJ1-2, with D maybe TRBD1 (5 bases). The CDR3 has 14 amino acids. V lost 6 bases, J lost 5 bases, and 16 bases lay in between. CDR1 is SGHTA, CDR2 FQGNSA, per germline.

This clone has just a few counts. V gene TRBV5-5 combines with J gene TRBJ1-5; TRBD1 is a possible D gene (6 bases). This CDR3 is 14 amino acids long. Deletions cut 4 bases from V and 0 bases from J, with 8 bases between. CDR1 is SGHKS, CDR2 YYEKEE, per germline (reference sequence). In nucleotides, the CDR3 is TGTGCCAGCAGCGTACAGGGTAGCAATCAGCCCCAGCATTTT. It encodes CASSVQGSNQPQHF.

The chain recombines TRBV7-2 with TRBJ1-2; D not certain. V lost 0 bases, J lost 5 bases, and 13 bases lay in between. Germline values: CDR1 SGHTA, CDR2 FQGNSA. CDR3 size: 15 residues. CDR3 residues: CASSLARERNYGYTF. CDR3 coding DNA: TGTGCCAGCAGCTTAGCGCGGGAGAGAAATTATGGCTACACCTTC.

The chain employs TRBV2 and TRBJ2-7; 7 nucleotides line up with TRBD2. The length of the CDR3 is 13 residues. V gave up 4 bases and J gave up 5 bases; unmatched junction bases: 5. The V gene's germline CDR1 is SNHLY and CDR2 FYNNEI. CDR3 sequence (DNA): TGTGCCAGCAGTGTTACGGGGGGACACGAGCAGTACTTC. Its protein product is CASSVTGGHEQYF.

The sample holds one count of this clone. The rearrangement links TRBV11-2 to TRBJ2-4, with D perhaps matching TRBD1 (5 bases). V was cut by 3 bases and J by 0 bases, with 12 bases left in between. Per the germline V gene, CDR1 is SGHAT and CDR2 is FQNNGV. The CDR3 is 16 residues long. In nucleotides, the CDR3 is TGTGCCAGCAGCTTCCCGACAGCACGAGCCAAAAACATTCAGTACTTC. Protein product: CASSFPTARAKNIQYF.

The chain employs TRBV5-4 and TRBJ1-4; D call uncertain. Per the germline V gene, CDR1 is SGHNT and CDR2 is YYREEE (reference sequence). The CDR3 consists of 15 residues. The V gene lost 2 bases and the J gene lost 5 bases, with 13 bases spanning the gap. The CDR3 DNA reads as TGTGCCAGCAGCTTAGACTCTACCGGGAATGAAAAACTGTTTTTT. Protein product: CASSLDSTGNEKLFF.

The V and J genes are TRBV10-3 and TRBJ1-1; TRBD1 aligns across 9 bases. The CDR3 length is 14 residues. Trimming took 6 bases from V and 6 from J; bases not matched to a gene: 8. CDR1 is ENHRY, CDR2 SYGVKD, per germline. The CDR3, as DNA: TGTGCCATCAGGGACAGGGGAATGGGTCCTGAAGCTTTCTTT. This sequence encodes CAIRDRGMGPEAFF.

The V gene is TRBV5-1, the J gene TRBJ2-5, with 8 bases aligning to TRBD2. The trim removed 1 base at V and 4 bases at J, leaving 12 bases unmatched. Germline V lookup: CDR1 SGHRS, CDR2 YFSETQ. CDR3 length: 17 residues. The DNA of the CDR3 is TGCGCCAGCAGCTTGTCCCCAGCCGGGGGGGTTGGAGAGACCCAGTACTTC. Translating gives CASSLSPAGGVGETQYF.

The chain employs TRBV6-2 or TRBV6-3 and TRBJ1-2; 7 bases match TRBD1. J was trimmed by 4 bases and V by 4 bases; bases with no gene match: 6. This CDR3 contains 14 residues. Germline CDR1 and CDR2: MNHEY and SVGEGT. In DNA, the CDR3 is TGTGCCAGCAGTTGGGACAGTTCATTCTATGGCTACACCTTC. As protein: CASSWDSSFYGYTF.

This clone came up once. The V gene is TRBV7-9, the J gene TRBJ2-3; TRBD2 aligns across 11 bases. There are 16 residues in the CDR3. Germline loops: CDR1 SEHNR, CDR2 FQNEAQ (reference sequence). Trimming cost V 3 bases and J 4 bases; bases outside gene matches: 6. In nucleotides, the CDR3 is TGTGCCAGCAGCTTGTTAGCGGGAGGGCCGTCAGATACGCAGTATTTT. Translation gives CASSLLAGGPSDTQYF. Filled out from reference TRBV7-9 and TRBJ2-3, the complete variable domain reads DTGVSQNPRHKITKRGQNVTFRCDPISEHNRLYWYRQTLGQGPEFLTYFQNEAQLEKSRLLSDRFSAERPKGSFSTLEIQRTEQGDSAMYLCASSLLAGGPSDTQYFGPGTRLTVL.

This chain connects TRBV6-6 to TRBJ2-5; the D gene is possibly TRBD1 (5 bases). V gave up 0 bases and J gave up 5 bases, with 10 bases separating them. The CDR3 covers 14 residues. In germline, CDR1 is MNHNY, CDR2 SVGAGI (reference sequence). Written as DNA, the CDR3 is TGTGCCAGCAGTTACTCGTCAGGGTGGGAGACCCAGTACTTC. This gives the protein CASSYSSGWETQYF.

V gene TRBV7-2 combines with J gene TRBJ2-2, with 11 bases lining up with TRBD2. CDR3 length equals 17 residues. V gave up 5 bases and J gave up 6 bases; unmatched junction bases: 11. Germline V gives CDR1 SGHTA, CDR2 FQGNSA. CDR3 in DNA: TGTGCCAGCAGCCCCCGTTCTTCTAGCGGGAGGCCCGGGGAGCTGTTTTTT. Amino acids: CASSPRSSSGRPGELFF.

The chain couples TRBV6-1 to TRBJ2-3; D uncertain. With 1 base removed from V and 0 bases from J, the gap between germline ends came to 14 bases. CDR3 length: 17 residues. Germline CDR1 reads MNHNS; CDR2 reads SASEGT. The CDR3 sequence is CASSEGWASASTDTQYF. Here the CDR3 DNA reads TGTGCCAGCAGTGAAGGATGGGCCTCGGCAAGCACAGATACGCAGTATTTT.

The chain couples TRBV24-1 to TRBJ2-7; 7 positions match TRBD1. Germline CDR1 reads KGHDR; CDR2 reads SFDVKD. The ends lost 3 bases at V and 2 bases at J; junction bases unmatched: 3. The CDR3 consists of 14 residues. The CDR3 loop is CATSDATGPYEQYF. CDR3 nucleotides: TGTGCCACCAGTGATGCGACAGGGCCCTACGAGCAGTACTTC.

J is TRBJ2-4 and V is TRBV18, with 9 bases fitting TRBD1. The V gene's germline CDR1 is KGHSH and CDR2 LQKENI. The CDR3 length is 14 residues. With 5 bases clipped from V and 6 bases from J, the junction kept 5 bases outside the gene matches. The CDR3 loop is CASSSGQGGNIQYF. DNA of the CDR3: TGTGCCAGCTCATCGGGACAGGGAGGAAACATTCAGTACTTC.